The source of this TCR beta chain is a study of beta chain features in type 1 diabetes. Remarks on this clone: What it binds is unknown.

Germline V gives CDR1 SGHTA, CDR2 FQGNSA. The length of the CDR3 is 13 residues. V gave up 1 base and J gave up 7 bases, with 8 bases separating them. Findings of the study overall: Since sequencing was performed on cDNA, cells with high TCR expression could be over-represented. Within each of all four CD4+ subsets, Type 1 diabetes patients had TCRB CDR3s that were moderately but significantly shorter. The similarity of naive, central memory and Treg TCRB repertoires appeared greater among patients than among healthy donors.

Sequencing targeted expressed TCRB transcripts, as all isolated RNA had been reverse transcribed. Sequencing of naive, central memory and regulatory T cell samples gave an average of approximately 3.5 million reads. Clones were sequenced by immunoSEQ multiplex PCR, and TCRdb holds only the in-frame ones, with some missing. Of around 710,000 clones detected, 12% appear once; the ten largest clones hold 0.095% to 0.15%. Sequencing used naive CD4+ T cells from blood. The gene calls are TRBV7-2 and TRBJ1-5; D possibly corresponds to TRBD1 (5 bases). This receptor was identified in a man younger than 40 with type 1 diabetes. This chain's CDR3 is CASSLEGRQPQHF. The CDR3 bases are TGTGCCAGCAGCTTAGAGGGGCGGCAGCCCCAGCATTTT.